The clone carrying this T cell receptor (beta chain) is medium-sized by share. Its specificity is not known. Treg sorting used a CD4+CD25+CD127-/low gate. Points from the study as a whole: In terms of TCR gene usage, tumor memory CD4+ T cells clustered together with blood and lymph node memory CD4+ cells, as well as with lymph node naive CD4+ cells. Whole repertoires were not studied in the larger cohort, only one V-J beta rearrangement. Tumor Treg TCRs overlapped most with tumor naive CD4+ cells.

CDR1 MNHEY and CDR2 SVGAGI come from the germline V gene. The length of the CDR3 is 14 residues. Losses at the gene ends were 7 bases for V and 4 bases for J; bases not matched to a gene: 8. Constant-region reverse primers amplified full-length variable regions, followed by semi-nested Nested Universal Primer A PCR. TCRdb ran MiXCR on the 5' RACE reads and lists one entry per CDR3 protein. The table lists 30,000 or so distinct CDR3 sequences, 27% of them singletons. The genes are TRBV6-5 and TRBJ2-7; 9 bases match TRBD1. The sequenced material came from tumor-infiltrating Tregs sorted from the breast tumor. The sequence was collected from a female donor with breast cancer. CDR3: CASTPGTGNYEQYF. The CDR3 coding sequence is TGTGCCAGCACCCCCGGGACAGGGAATTACGAGCAGTACTTC.